Given below is one TCR beta chain in context. The source of the sample is a study of blood T cell repertoires in COVID-19. The ends lost 7 bases at V and 5 bases at J; junction bases unmatched: 3. CDR1 and CDR2 from the germline V gene are MDHEN and SYDVKM. This CDR3 comprises 13 residues. Profiling relied on immunoSEQ multiplex PCR, and the TCRdb table lists in-frame clones only, not all of them. This sample yields 300,000 to 350,000 clones, of which 80% to 90% are seen a single time; 5% to 6% belongs to the top ten. The origin of this receptor is a young man who had recovered from COVID-19. Sequenced sample: PBMCs or T cells enriched from blood (not recorded which). This rearrangement joins TRBV28 to TRBJ1-4; 8 positions match TRBD1. CDR3 loop: CASKTGVNEKLFF. The CDR3 DNA follows: TGTGCCAGCAAGACAGGGGTAAATGAAAAACTGTTTTTT. Full variable domain (missing parts from reference TRBV28 and TRBJ1-4): DVKVTQSSRYLVKRTGEKVFLECVQDMDHENMFWYRQDPGLGLRLIYFSYDVKMKEKGDIPEGYSVSREKKERFSLILESASTNQTSMYLCASKTGVNEKLFFGSGTQLSVL.